This section outlines one TCR beta chain sequence together with its context. What it recognizes is unknown. The germline CDR1 and CDR2 sequences are LGHNA and YSLEER. Trimming removed 7 bases at V and 5 bases at J, with 20 bases between. This CDR3 is built from 15 residues. The sample comes from a study of CD4 T cells in relation to SARS-CoV-2 and coronaviruses. Study-level information: No peptide or an HIV-1 Nef peptide pool served as negative control. Findings and caveats of the study: Roughly 69% of donors had memory CD4+ clonotypes crossrecognizing SARS-CoV-2 and common cold coronavirus spike. Crossreactive clones expanded significantly less to SARS-CoV-2 than monoreactive clones.

Before the COVID-19 pandemic, during about 2010-2018, CD4+ T cells were taken from unexposed donors. Isolation of CD4+ T cells took place after less than twelve days in culture. Unexposed-donor CD4+ T cells were probed with SARS-CoV-2 S/N and four cold-coronavirus spikes, cells permitting. Profiled with immunoSEQ multiplex PCR; TCRdb holds only in-frame clones, not every one. Counted here are some 19,000 clones, around 80% occurring once; the ten biggest clones make up roughly 25%. The source is a human donor in good health. What was sequenced was CD4+ T cells from PBMCs, cultured in vitro. The chain uses TRBV4-3 and TRBJ2-5; no clear D gene. The CDR3 DNA reads as TGCGCCAGCAATCCGCTGGACGGAGATGGGGAGACCCAGTACTTC. Translation: CASNPLDGDGETQYF.